The source of this T cell receptor beta chain is a study of cytomegalovirus exposure and HLA in healthy donors. There are a few counts of this clone. V was cut by 3 bases and J by 3 bases, with 3 bases left in between. The length of the CDR3 is 11 residues. Germline V gives CDR1 SGHTA, CDR2 FQGNSA. TCRdb's copy holds only in-frame clones and misses some; the assay was immunoSEQ multiplex PCR. This table holds about 160,000 clones, 70% to 90% found once. The chain recombines TRBV7-2 with TRBJ2-7; D is uncertain. This receptor was identified in a woman aged 25 to 45 in good health and CMV-seronegative. Sequences were obtained from PBMCs. The CDR3 coding sequence is TGTGCCAGCAGCTTTAGCTACGAGCAGTACTTC. Protein sequence: CASSFSYEQYF.